The 2 T cell receptor beta chains below all came from one sample that was sequenced in a study of blood T cell repertoires in COVID-19. TCRdb's copy holds only in-frame clones and misses some; the assay was immunoSEQ multiplex PCR. The sample holds around 300,000 clones, 90% seen once. The sequenced sample consisted of PBMCs or T cells enriched from blood (not recorded which). The receptors derive from a woman younger than 30 with acute COVID-19.

The chain is built from TRBV11-3 and TRBJ2-1; 16 positions match TRBD2. The CDR3 is made up of 18 amino acids. In germline, CDR1 is SGHNT, CDR2 YENEEA. V shed 5 bases, J shed 7 bases, and the junction held 11 bases outside the gene matches. CDR3 nucleotides: TGTGCCAGCAGCCTAGGGGGACTAGCGGGAGGGCCTGGTAATGAGCAGTTCTTC. Translated: CASSLGGLAGGPGNEQFF. Full variable domain (rest looked up from reference TRBV11-3 and TRBJ2-1): EAGVVQSPRYKIIEKKQPVAFWCNPISGHNTLYWYLQNLGQGPELLIRYENEEAVDDSQLPKDRFSAERLKGVDSTLKIQPAELGDSAVYLCASSLGGLAGGPGNEQFFGPGTRLTVL.

J is TRBJ2-7 and V is TRBV2, with 7 nucleotides matching TRBD1. CDR3 length: 15 residues. The trim removed 5 bases at V and 7 bases at J, leaving 14 bases unmatched. Per germline, CDR1 SNHLY and CDR2 FYNNEI. For the CDR3, the DNA is TGTGCCAGCAGTCCCACCGGGACAGAAGGGGGTGAGCAGTACTTC. Encoded protein: CASSPTGTEGGEQYF.